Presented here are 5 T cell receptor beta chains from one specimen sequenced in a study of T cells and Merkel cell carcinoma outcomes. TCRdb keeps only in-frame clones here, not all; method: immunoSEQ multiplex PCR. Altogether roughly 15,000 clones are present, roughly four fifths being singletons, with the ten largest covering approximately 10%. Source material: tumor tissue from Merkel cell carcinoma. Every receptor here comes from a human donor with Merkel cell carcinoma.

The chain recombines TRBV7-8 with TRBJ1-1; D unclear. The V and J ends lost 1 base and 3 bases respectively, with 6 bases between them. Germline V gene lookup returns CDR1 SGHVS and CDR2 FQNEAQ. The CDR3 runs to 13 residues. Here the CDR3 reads CASSLDVYTEAFF. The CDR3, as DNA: TGTGCCAGCAGCTTAGATGTATACACTGAAGCTTTCTTT.

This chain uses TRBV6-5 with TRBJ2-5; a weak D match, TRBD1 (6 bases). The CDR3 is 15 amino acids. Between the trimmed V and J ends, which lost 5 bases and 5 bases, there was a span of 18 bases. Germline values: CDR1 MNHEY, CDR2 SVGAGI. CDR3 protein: CASSLTGMLGETQYF. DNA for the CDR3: TGTGCCAGCAGTCTAACAGGGATGCTCGGGGAGACCCAGTACTTC.

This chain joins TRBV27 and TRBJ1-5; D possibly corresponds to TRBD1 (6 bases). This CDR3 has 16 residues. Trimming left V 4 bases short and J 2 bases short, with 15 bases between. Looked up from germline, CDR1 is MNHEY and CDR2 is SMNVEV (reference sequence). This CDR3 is CASSSWGGLGNQPQHF. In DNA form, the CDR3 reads TGTGCCAGCAGTTCATGGGGGGGCCTTGGCAATCAGCCCCAGCATTTT.

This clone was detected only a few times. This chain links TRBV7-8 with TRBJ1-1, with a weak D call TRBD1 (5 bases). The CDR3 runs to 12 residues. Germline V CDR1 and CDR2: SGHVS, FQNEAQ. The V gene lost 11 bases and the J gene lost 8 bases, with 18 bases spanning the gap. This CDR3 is CASTRGGGEAFF. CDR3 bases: TGTGCCTCCACCCGCGGCGGGGGAGAAGCTTTCTTT.

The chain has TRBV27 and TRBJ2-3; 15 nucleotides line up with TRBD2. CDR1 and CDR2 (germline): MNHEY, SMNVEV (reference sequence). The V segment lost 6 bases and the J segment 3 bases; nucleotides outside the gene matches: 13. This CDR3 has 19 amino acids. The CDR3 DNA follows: TGTGCCAGCAGAGAAACGTCCGGGACTAGCGGGAGGAAGACAGATACGCAGTATTTT. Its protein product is CASRETSGTSGRKTDTQYF.